The clone carrying this TCR beta chain appeared many times. The antigen is unknown. This sample is drawn from a study of metastatic and nonmetastatic thyroid tumors. As for the study in general: Repertoires of blood and of tissue (tumor or nodule) from malignant and benign thyroid patients were compared.

Patients had received no treatment of any kind before thyroid surgery. Regarding the study as a whole: It was reportedly found that TCR beta diversity was significantly higher in malignant thyroid tumors than in benign nodules, a difference seen in both blood and tumor samples.

The CDR3 is 13 amino acids. Trimming removed 4 bases at V and 4 bases at J, with 11 bases between. Germline CDR1 reads SGHRS; CDR2 reads YFSETQ. The authors' processing: To classify distant metastasis in papillary thyroid cancer, a model was built from CDR3 differences across clinicopathological groups. TCRdb reanalyzed the PCR reads via MiXCR. These V and J calls are TCRdb output, not the study's own analysis. The table has over 30,000 clones, over 14% seen once. This receptor was obtained from a male donor with papillary thyroid cancer or a benign thyroid nodule (not recorded which). Some clones in this sample may be carry-over from other donors' samples. The J gene is TRBJ1-1, the V gene TRBV5-1, with D tentatively TRBD1 (6 bases). Sequencing used blood. The CDR3 loop reads CASSTRGSTEAFF. CDR3 DNA sequence: TGCGCCAGCAGCACCAGGGGATCCACTGAAGCTTTCTTT.